The entry below gives a single T cell receptor (beta chain) sequence along with its context. Its antigen is undetermined. The data stem from a study of T cell responses to AZD1222 COVID-19 vaccine. Combined were second doses at about 4 or about 12 weeks. Method: immunoSEQ multiplex PCR; TCRdb's copy keeps in-frame clones and lacks some. The profile covers 200,000 or so clones, with roughly 92% appearing a single time and 1% taken by the ten largest. This CDR3 has 11 amino acids. Germline V CDR1 and CDR2: MGHDK, SYGVNS. The V gene end was trimmed by 10 bases and the J gene end by 7 bases; junction bases not matched to a gene: 6. General observations from the study: The breadth and depth of Spike-specific TCRs increased once two AZD1222 doses had been given. Spike as a whole was targeted by vaccine-associated CD4 TCRs, dominant at 160-218 and 743-854. Most donors were white British, females outnumbered males, and clonal diversity was possibly underestimated.

The sequence was collected from an adult who received the AZD1222 COVID-19 vaccine. The J gene is TRBJ1-2, the V gene TRBV25-1, with 7 bases fitting TRBD1. The sample in question was peripheral blood, obtained 28 days after the second AZD1222 dose. The CDR3 region has the DNA TGTGCCACCACAGGGGAAGGTGGCTACACCTTC. This codes for CATTGEGGYTF.